These 9 T cell receptor beta chains share one sample of origin, sequenced in a study of control samples from healthy donors and cancer patients. The method was immunoSEQ multiplex PCR; TCRdb's version includes in-frame clones alone and lacks a portion of them. The repertoire consists of about 79,000 clones, with 90% to 95% occurring once and the leading ten covering around 1.3%. The sample consisted of PBMCs. The receptors stem from a woman between 40 and 50 years old with lung cancer.

The chain is built from TRBV14 and TRBJ1-2; 9 bases agree with TRBD1. CDR1 SGHDN and CDR2 FVKESK come from the germline V gene. V lost 2 bases and J lost 3; bases outside the gene matches: 4. This CDR3 spans 15 amino acids. The CDR3 here is CASSQTGGSYYGYTF. CDR3 nucleotides: TGTGCCAGCAGCCAAACAGGGGGCTCGTACTATGGCTACACCTTC.

The chain employs TRBV28 and TRBJ1-4; D gene unclear. Trimming pared 5 bases from V and 13 bases from J, leaving 11 bases between. The CDR3 contains 11 residues. The germline CDR1 and CDR2 sequences are MDHEN and SYDVKM. CDR3 region: CASSPRESLFF. For the CDR3, the DNA is TGTGCCAGCAGTCCCCGGGAATCACTGTTTTTT.

The chain has TRBV13 and TRBJ2-7, with D possibly matching TRBD1 (5 bases). Germline V gene sequence: CDR1 PRHDT, CDR2 FYEKMQ (reference sequence). This CDR3 is 14 amino acids long. V was cut by 1 base and J by 5 bases, with 12 bases left in between. CDR3 in DNA: TGTGCCAGCAGCTTAGTTCAGGGTACCAACGAGCAGTACTTC. Amino acid sequence: CASSLVQGTNEQYF.

The CDR3 region has the DNA TGTGCCAGCAGTGAACAGGGGGGTAATGAAAAACTGTTTTTT. Protein sequence: CASSEQGGNEKLFF. The genes are TRBV27 and TRBJ1-4; 8 bases match TRBD1. Trimming at V came to 5 bases and at J to 4 bases, leaving 3 bases not matched to a gene. Germline values: CDR1 MNHEY, CDR2 SMNVEV (reference sequence). CDR3 length equals 14 residues. The whole variable domain, remainder taken from reference TRBV27 and TRBJ1-4, is EAQVTQNPRYLITVTGKKLTVTCSQNMNHEYMSWYRQDPGLGLRQIYYSMNVEVTDKGDVPEGYKVSRKEKRNFPLILESPSPNQTSLYFCASSEQGGNEKLFFGSGTQLSVL.

The chain combines TRBV30 with TRBJ2-1, with TRBD1 matching over 9 bases. CDR3 length equals 16 residues. Germline loops: CDR1 GTSNPN, CDR2 SVGIG (reference sequence). Trimming removed 1 base from V and 1 base from J; junction bases left unmatched: 5. Here the CDR3 DNA reads TGTGCCTGGAGTGGGGACAGGGTTGGTTCCTACAATGAGCAGTTCTTC. It encodes CAWSGDRVGSYNEQFF.

This clone has just a few counts. The J gene is TRBJ1-5, the V gene TRBV28; D ambiguous. This CDR3 spans 14 amino acids. Trimming removed 5 bases at V and 6 bases at J, with 14 bases between. The germline V gene has CDR1 MDHEN and CDR2 SYDVKM. CDR3: CASSPGGDGQPQHF. CDR3 sequence (DNA): TGTGCCAGCAGTCCTGGTGGGGATGGTCAGCCCCAGCATTTT.

This rearrangement joins TRBV19 to TRBJ2-1, with D perhaps being TRBD1 or TRBD2 (5 bases each). Trimming removed 8 bases from V and 16 bases from J, with 18 bases in between. The CDR3 totals 11 residues. Germline CDR1 reads LNHDA; CDR2 reads SQIVND (reference sequence). Written as DNA, the CDR3 is TGTGCCAGTCAGGCCGGGGCCCGGGGTTTCTTC. Translated: CASQAGARGFF.

This chain joins TRBV6-1 and TRBJ2-7; possible D gene TRBD2, 6 bases. The CDR3 contains 13 residues. V lost 3 bases, J lost 7 bases, and 13 bases lay in between. CDR1 MNHNS and CDR2 SASEGT come from the germline V gene. CDR3 loop: CASSDEGLTEQYF. DNA for the CDR3: TGTGCCAGCAGTGATGAGGGACTCACGGAGCAGTACTTC.

The V and J genes are TRBV7-8 and TRBJ1-4; no firm D call. The germline gives CDR1 SGHVS, CDR2 FQNEAQ. The CDR3 covers 13 residues. V lost 3 bases and J 7 bases, leaving 9 bases between the germline ends. Written as DNA, the CDR3 is TGTGCCAGCAGCTTGTCGTGGGGTGAAAAACTGTTTTTT. Protein: CASSLSWGEKLFF.